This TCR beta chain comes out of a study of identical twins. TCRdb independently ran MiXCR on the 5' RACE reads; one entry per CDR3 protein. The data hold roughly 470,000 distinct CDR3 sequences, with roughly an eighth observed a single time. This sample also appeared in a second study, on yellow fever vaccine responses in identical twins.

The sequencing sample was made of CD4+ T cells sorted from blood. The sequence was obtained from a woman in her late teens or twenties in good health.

CDR3 sequence reads: CASSVGGLAYEQYF. CDR3 bases: TGTGCCAGCAGCGTAGGGGGACTAGCATACGAGCAGTACTTC. V is TRBV9 and J is TRBJ2-7, with 9 bases fitting TRBD2. CDR3 length: 14 residues. Germline V gene data show CDR1 as SGDLS and CDR2 as YYNGEE. With V trimmed by 0 bases and J by 4 bases, 2 bases remained unmatched.